The clone carrying this T cell receptor (beta chain) has a handful of counts. The data were taken from a study of cytotoxic CD8 clonotypes in ibrutinib-treated CLL. Trimming took 2 bases from V and 5 from J; bases not matched to a gene: 4. Germline V gene sequence: CDR1 SNHLY, CDR2 FYNNEI. The CDR3 has 15 amino acids. The assay was immunoSEQ multiplex PCR, and TCRdb's table has in-frame clones only and misses some. This table has about 26,000 clones, 65% to 90% appearing once. The sample consisted of PBMCs, taken after 24 months of ibrutinib treatment. The chain couples TRBV2 to TRBJ2-2, with 8 bases identical to TRBD1. The receptor's source is a human donor with chronic lymphocytic leukemia. The CDR3 here is CASSEQGALTGELFF. The DNA for the CDR3 is TGTGCCAGCAGTGAACAGGGGGCGCTTACCGGGGAGCTGTTTTTT.